The rows below give T cell receptor beta chains drawn from one sample of a study of Graves' ophthalmopathy and Graves' hyperthyroidism. TCRdb reprocessed the multiplex PCR reads via MiXCR and lists one record per CDR3 protein. The profile shows about 400,000 distinct CDR3 sequences, about 17% of them singletons. Sequenced material: peripheral blood. These receptors were obtained from a woman aged 18-30 years with Graves' ophthalmopathy. Both conserved end residues are part of each CDR3.

j_gene: TRBJ1-1
v_gene: TRBV19
CDR3aa: CASSFEVPGVTEAFF

j_gene: TRBJ1-2
v_gene: TRBV25-1
CDR3aa: CASSDMSTVYGYTF

j_gene: TRBJ1-1
v_gene: TRBV12-3/TRBV12-4
CDR3aa: CASSLTGSGTEAFF

j_gene: TRBJ1-1
v_gene: TRBV6-6
CDR3aa: CASRPAGQGNTEAFF

j_gene: TRBJ1-2
v_gene: TRBV4-3
CDR3aa: CASSQGTGQGVRSGYTF

j_gene: TRBJ2-3
v_gene: TRBV6-4
CDR3aa: CASIGTSPQYF

j_gene: TRBJ1-2
v_gene: TRBV25-1
CDR3aa: CACSEFGTVHGYTF

j_gene: TRBJ1-1
v_gene: TRBV4-2
CDR3aa: CASAQERPQNTEAFF

j_gene: TRBJ2-7
v_gene: TRBV6-5
CDR3aa: CASSYLRNSQRSYEQYF

j_gene: TRBJ2-5
v_gene: TRBV29-1
CDR3aa: CSVGSTGRPNYQETQYF

j_gene: TRBJ2-5
v_gene: TRBV2
CDR3aa: CASGDFAGQQETQYF

j_gene: TRBJ1-1
v_gene: TRBV19
CDR3aa: CASGYLQENTEAFF

j_gene: TRBJ1-5
v_gene: TRBV6-2/TRBV6-3
CDR3aa: CASRYGQVQQPQHF

j_gene: TRBJ1-2
v_gene: TRBV12-3/TRBV12-4
CDR3aa: CASSFGMGVVDYGYTF